Described below is a single T cell receptor (beta chain) sequence and its context. Its antigen remains unidentified. In germline, CDR1 is MNHNS, CDR2 SASEGT. The CDR3 length is 13 residues. With 1 base removed from V and 3 bases from J, the gap between germline ends came to 6 bases. This record belongs to a study of lymphopenia after photon versus proton radiotherapy. The study's findings and limits: Relative stability marked proton patients; photon patients lost diversity and naive cells.

Assay: immunoSEQ multiplex PCR; the TCRdb copy retains only in-frame clones and omits some. The repertoire holds 75,000 or so clones, 80% to 90% seen once, with around 1.4% in the top ten. The sequenced sample was peripheral blood, obtained from a patient treated with proton-based radiotherapy. The chain links TRBV6-1 to TRBJ1-1; D is ambiguous. The sequence derives from a man aged 55 to 69 with pancreatic cancer. CDR3 sequence (DNA): TGTGCCAGCAGTGAAGGACACTACACTGAAGCTTTCTTT. Translated, it gives CASSEGHYTEAFF.